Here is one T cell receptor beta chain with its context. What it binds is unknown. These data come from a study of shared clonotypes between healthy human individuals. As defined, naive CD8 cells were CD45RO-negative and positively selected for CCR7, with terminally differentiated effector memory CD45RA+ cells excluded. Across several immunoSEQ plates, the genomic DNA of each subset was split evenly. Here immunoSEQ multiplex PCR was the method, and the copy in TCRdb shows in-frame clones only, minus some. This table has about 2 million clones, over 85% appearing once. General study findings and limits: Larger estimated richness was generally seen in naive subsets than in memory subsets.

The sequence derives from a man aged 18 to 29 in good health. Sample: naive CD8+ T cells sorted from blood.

CDR3 bases: TGCGCCAGCACGACGGGGTCTTACAATGAGCAGTTCTTC. It encodes CASTTGSYNEQFF. This chain links TRBV5-1 with TRBJ2-1; maybe TRBD2 (5 bases). This CDR3 is 13 amino acids long. Deletions cut 6 bases from V and 4 bases from J, with 11 bases between. The germline V gene encodes CDR1 SGHRS and CDR2 YFSETQ.